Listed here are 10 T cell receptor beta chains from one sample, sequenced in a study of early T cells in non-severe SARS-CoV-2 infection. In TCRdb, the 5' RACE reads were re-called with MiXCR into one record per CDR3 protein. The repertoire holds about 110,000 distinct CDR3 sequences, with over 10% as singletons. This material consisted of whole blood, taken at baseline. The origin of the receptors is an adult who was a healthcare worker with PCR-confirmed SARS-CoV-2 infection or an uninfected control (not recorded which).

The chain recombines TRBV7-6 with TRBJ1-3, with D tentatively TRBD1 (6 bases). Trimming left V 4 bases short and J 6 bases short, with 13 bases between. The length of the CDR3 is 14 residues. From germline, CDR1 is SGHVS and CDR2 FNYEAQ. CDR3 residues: CASSSTRQENTIYF. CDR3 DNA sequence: TGTGCCAGCAGCTCGACGAGACAGGAAAACACCATATATTTT.

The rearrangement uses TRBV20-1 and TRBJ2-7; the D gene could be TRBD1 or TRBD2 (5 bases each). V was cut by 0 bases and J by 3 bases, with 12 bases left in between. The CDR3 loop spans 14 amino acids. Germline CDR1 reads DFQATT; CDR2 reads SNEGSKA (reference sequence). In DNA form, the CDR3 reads TGCAGTGCTAGAGATGGGGGACGCCTCTACGAGCAGTACTTC. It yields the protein CSARDGGRLYEQYF.

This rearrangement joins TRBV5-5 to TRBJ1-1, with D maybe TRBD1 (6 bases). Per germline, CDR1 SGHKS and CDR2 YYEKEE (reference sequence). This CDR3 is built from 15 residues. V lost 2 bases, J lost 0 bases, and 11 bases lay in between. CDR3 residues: CASSLGGGMNTEAFF. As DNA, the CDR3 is TGTGCCAGCAGCTTAGGGGGAGGAATGAACACTGAAGCTTTCTTT. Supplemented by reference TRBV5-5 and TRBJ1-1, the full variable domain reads DAGVTQSPTHLIKTRGQQVTLRCSPISGHKSVSWYQQVLGQGPQFIFQYYEKEERGRGNFPDRFSARQFPNYSSELNVNALLLGDSALYLCASSLGGGMNTEAFFGQGTRLTVV.

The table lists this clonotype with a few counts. CDR3 nucleotides: TGTGCCAGCGTAACAGGCTTCCGCACAGATACGCAGTATTTT. Amino acids: CASVTGFRTDTQYF. The chain combines TRBV6-6 with TRBJ2-3; possibly TRBD1 for D (5 bases). CDR1 is MNHNY and CDR2 is SVGAGI in the germline V gene (reference sequence). This CDR3 has 14 residues. V was pared by 8 bases and J by 1 base, with 13 bases between.

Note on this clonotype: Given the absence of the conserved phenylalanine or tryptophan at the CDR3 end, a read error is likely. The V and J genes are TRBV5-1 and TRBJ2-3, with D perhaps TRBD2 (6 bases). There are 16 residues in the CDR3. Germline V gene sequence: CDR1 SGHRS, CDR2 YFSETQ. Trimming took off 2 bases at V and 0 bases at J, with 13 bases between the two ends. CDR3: CASSFGLARSTDTQYL. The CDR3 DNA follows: TGCGCCAGCAGCTTCGGGCTAGCGCGGAGCACAGATACGCAGTATTTA.

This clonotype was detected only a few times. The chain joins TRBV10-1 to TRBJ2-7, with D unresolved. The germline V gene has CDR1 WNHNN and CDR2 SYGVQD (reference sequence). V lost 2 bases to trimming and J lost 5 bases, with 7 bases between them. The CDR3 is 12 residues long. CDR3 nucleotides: TGCGCCAGCAGTGAGGGTCTGGACGAGCAGTACTTC. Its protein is CASSEGLDEQYF.

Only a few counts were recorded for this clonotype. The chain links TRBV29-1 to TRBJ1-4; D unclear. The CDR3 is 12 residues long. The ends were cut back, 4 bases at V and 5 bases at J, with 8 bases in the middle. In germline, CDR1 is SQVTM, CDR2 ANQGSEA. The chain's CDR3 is CSVGRPNEKLFF. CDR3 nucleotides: TGCAGCGTTGGGCGGCCGAATGAAAAACTGTTTTTT.

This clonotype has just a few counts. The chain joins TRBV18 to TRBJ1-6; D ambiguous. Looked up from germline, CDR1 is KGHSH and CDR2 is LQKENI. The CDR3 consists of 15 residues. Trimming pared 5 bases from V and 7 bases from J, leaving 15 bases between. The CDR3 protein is CASSGQPPENSPLHF. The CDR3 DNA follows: TGTGCCAGCTCAGGGCAGCCCCCGGAGAATTCACCCCTCCACTTT.

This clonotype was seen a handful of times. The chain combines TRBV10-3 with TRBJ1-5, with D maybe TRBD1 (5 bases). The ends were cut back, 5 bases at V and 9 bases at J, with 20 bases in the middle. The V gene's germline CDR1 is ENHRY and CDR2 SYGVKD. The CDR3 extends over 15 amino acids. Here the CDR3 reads CAISPDTGRPLPQHF. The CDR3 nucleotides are TGTGCCATCAGTCCCGACACAGGCAGGCCCTTGCCCCAGCATTTT.

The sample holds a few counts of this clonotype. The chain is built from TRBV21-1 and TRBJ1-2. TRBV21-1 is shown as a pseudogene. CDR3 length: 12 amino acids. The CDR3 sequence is CASSWLSLGYTF. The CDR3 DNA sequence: TGTGCCAGCAGCTGGTTGAGCTTGGGCTACACCTTC.